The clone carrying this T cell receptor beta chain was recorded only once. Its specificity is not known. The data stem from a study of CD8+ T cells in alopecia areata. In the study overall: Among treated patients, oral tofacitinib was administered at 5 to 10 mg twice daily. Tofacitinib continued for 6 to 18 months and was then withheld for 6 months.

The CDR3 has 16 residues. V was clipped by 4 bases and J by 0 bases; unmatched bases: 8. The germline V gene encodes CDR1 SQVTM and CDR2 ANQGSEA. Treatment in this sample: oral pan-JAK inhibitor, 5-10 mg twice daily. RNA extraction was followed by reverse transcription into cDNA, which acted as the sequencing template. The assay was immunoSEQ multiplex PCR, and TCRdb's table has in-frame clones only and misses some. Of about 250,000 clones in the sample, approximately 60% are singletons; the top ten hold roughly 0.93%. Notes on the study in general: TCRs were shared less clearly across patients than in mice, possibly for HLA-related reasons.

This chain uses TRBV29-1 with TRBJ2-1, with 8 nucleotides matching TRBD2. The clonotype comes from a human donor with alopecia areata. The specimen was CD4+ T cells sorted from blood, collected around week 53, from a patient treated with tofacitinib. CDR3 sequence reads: CSVGGSGAASYNEQFF. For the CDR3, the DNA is TGCAGCGTTGGTGGTAGCGGGGCGGCCTCCTACAATGAGCAGTTCTTC.